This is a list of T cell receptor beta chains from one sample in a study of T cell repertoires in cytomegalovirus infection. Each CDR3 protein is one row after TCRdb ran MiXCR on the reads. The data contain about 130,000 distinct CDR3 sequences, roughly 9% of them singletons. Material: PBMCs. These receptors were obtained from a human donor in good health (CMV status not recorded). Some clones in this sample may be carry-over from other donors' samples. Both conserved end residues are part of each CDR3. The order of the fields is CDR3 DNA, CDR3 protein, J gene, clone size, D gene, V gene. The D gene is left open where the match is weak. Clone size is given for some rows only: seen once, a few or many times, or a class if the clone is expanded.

CDR3 DNA: TGTGCCACCACACTAGCGGGGGGCCCCCAAGAGACCCAGTACTTC
CDR3 protein: CATTLAGGPQETQYF
J gene: TRBJ2-5
clone size: many
D gene: TRBD2
V gene: TRBV2

CDR3 DNA: TGTGCCAGCAGTTTAACCATAGCGGGGCCGAGCACAGATACGCAGTATTTT
CDR3 protein: CASSLTIAGPSTDTQYF
J gene: TRBJ2-3
clone size: many
D gene: TRBD2
V gene: TRBV28

CDR3 DNA: TGTGCCAGCAGCTTATATCGGACAATGAACACTGAAGCTTTCTTT
CDR3 protein: CASSLYRTMNTEAFF
J gene: TRBJ1-1
clone size: many
D gene: .
V gene: TRBV7-2

CDR3 DNA: TGTGCCAGCAGTGAATTGGGCAGGGGGATGTATGGCTACACCTTC
CDR3 protein: CASSELGRGMYGYTF
J gene: TRBJ1-2
clone size: many
D gene: TRBD1
V gene: TRBV2

CDR3 DNA: TGCAGTACCGGACAGGAGAAGTCAGATACGCAGTATTTT
CDR3 protein: CSTGQEKSDTQYF
J gene: TRBJ2-3
clone size: many
D gene: TRBD1
V gene: TRBV20-1

CDR3 DNA: TGCAGCGTTACCGATTCGCTCTACGAGCAGTACTTC
CDR3 protein: CSVTDSLYEQYF
J gene: TRBJ2-7
clone size: few
D gene: .
V gene: TRBV29-1

CDR3 DNA: TGTGCCAGCAGGGCGACAGGGGGAGGAACGTACGAGCAGTACTTC
CDR3 protein: CASRATGGGTYEQYF
J gene: TRBJ2-7
clone size: .
D gene: TRBD1
V gene: TRBV6-5

CDR3 DNA: TGTGCCTGGAGTGGGACTGCAAATGAAAAACTGTTTTTT
CDR3 protein: CAWSGTANEKLFF
J gene: TRBJ1-4
clone size: few
D gene: .
V gene: TRBV30

CDR3 DNA: TGTGCCAGTGAGACGGGGGGTTCCAGCACAGATACGCAGTATTTT
CDR3 protein: CASETGGSSTDTQYF
J gene: TRBJ2-3
clone size: .
D gene: TRBD2
V gene: TRBV5-4

CDR3 DNA: TGTGCCAGCAGCCCCGCAGGCACCGAGGGAAACATTCAGTACTTC
CDR3 protein: CASSPAGTEGNIQYF
J gene: TRBJ2-4
clone size: .
D gene: .
V gene: TRBV28

CDR3 DNA: TGCAGTGCTAGAGTAGGGACAGGGGCGTACACTGAAGCTTTCTTT
CDR3 protein: CSARVGTGAYTEAFF
J gene: TRBJ1-1
clone size: few
D gene: TRBD1
V gene: TRBV20-1

CDR3 DNA: TGTGCCAGCACCGTGGGTGGTACAGATACGCAGTATTTT
CDR3 protein: CASTVGGTDTQYF
J gene: TRBJ2-3
clone size: many
D gene: .
V gene: TRBV7-2

CDR3 DNA: TGTGCCAGCAGCCCCGGGACAGCGGCTAGCACAGATACGCAGTATTTT
CDR3 protein: CASSPGTAASTDTQYF
J gene: TRBJ2-3
clone size: .
D gene: TRBD1
V gene: TRBV7-9

CDR3 DNA: TGTGCCAGCAGTTCCACCTCAGGGGGTATAGTTGAAGCTTTCTTT
CDR3 protein: CASSSTSGGIVEAFF
J gene: TRBJ1-1
clone size: many
D gene: TRBD1
V gene: TRBV6-1

CDR3 DNA: TGTGCCCGCCGAAGGGGGCGTTTTGTGCGTAACACTGAAGCTTTCTTT
CDR3 protein: CARRRGRFVRNTEAFF
J gene: TRBJ1-1
clone size: few
D gene: TRBD1
V gene: TRBV9

CDR3 DNA: TGTGCCAGCAGCAGGTTCGGGGGTGCGGGCACAGATACGCAGTATTTT
CDR3 protein: CASSRFGGAGTDTQYF
J gene: TRBJ2-3
clone size: .
D gene: .
V gene: TRBV28

CDR3 DNA: TGTGCCAGCAGCTTCCAGGTCTCCGGCACAGATACGCAGTATTTT
CDR3 protein: CASSFQVSGTDTQYF
J gene: TRBJ2-3
clone size: many
D gene: .
V gene: TRBV7-2

CDR3 DNA: TGCAGTGCCCCAGACCTACTAGGGACTGAAGCTTTCTTT
CDR3 protein: CSAPDLLGTEAFF
J gene: TRBJ1-1
clone size: .
D gene: .
V gene: TRBV20-1

CDR3 DNA: TGTGCCAACAGTACCCAAGGAGGGGTCTTTCAGCCCCAGCATTTT
CDR3 protein: CANSTQGGVFQPQHF
J gene: TRBJ1-5
clone size: once
D gene: .
V gene: TRBV2

CDR3 DNA: TGTGCCAGCAGCTTAGGGACGGATGAGCAGTTCTTC
CDR3 protein: CASSLGTDEQFF
J gene: TRBJ2-1
clone size: many
D gene: .
V gene: TRBV11-1

CDR3 DNA: TGTGCCAGCAGTACAGGTACCGGGTCTGGACATGGCTACACCTTC
CDR3 protein: CASSTGTGSGHGYTF
J gene: TRBJ1-2
clone size: many
D gene: .
V gene: TRBV12-3/TRBV12-4

CDR3 DNA: TGCAGTGCTAGAGACGTCAGGCAAGAGACCCAGTACTTC
CDR3 protein: CSARDVRQETQYF
J gene: TRBJ2-5
clone size: many
D gene: .
V gene: TRBV20-1

CDR3 DNA: TGTGCCAGCAGTGTGCGGACAGGGGGCAGGGAGACCCAGTACTTC
CDR3 protein: CASSVRTGGRETQYF
J gene: TRBJ2-5
clone size: few
D gene: TRBD1
V gene: TRBV2

CDR3 DNA: TGTGCCAGCAGCGGAGGGGGGGGCCGCTACGAGCAGTACTTC
CDR3 protein: CASSGGGGRYEQYF
J gene: TRBJ2-7
clone size: many
D gene: .
V gene: TRBV7-2

CDR3 DNA: TGTGCTGTGGGACATTCTACTACCGCAACTAATGAAAAACTGTTTTTT
CDR3 protein: CAVGHSTTATNEKLFF
J gene: TRBJ1-4
clone size: many
D gene: .
V gene: TRBV6-1

CDR3 DNA: TGTGCCTGGAGTCACACGCGGACTAGCAGCGAGCAGTACTTC
CDR3 protein: CAWSHTRTSSEQYF
J gene: TRBJ2-7
clone size: many
D gene: TRBD2
V gene: TRBV30

CDR3 DNA: TGTGCCAGCTACGGGGGACAGGGGCGGGATACTGAAGCTTTCTTT
CDR3 protein: CASYGGQGRDTEAFF
J gene: TRBJ1-1
clone size: many
D gene: TRBD1
V gene: TRBV27

CDR3 DNA: TGTGCCAGCAGTCAACAGGGTAACTATGGCTACACCTTC
CDR3 protein: CASSQQGNYGYTF
J gene: TRBJ1-2
clone size: once
D gene: .
V gene: TRBV12-3/TRBV12-4

CDR3 DNA: TGTGCCAGCAGCCAATGGGGGGCGTACAATGAGCAGTTCTTC
CDR3 protein: CASSQWGAYNEQFF
J gene: TRBJ2-1
clone size: few
D gene: .
V gene: TRBV3-1

CDR3 DNA: TGTGCCAGCAGTCCCACGGACCCCCGAGCGGGGGCTTTAGCCGGGGAGCTGTTTTTT
CDR3 protein: CASSPTDPRAGALAGELFF
J gene: TRBJ2-2
clone size: many
D gene: TRBD2
V gene: TRBV28

CDR3 DNA: TGTGCCAGCTCACCACCGGGGCTAGCGAGCACAGATACGCAGTATTTT
CDR3 protein: CASSPPGLASTDTQYF
J gene: TRBJ2-3
clone size: .
D gene: .
V gene: TRBV18

CDR3 DNA: TGTGCCAGCAGCTTACTTCCCAATGAGCAGTTCTTC
CDR3 protein: CASSLLPNEQFF
J gene: TRBJ2-1
clone size: medium-sized
D gene: .
V gene: TRBV7-8

CDR3 DNA: TGTGCCAGCAGCCAAATCCCCCTAGCGGGGGGCTACAATGAGCAGTTCTTC
CDR3 protein: CASSQIPLAGGYNEQFF
J gene: TRBJ2-1
clone size: many
D gene: TRBD2
V gene: TRBV7-8

CDR3 DNA: TGTGCCAGCAGTTCGTCGCCGGGACAGGGGGCTGAAAAACTGTTTTTT
CDR3 protein: CASSSSPGQGAEKLFF
J gene: TRBJ1-4
clone size: many
D gene: TRBD1
V gene: TRBV7-2

CDR3 DNA: TGCAGCGTTGGACAGGCTAACACTGAAGCTTTCTTT
CDR3 protein: CSVGQANTEAFF
J gene: TRBJ1-1
clone size: few
D gene: .
V gene: TRBV29-1

CDR3 DNA: TGCAGCGTCTACGTGGGGGATAGCAATCAGCCCCAGCATTTT
CDR3 protein: CSVYVGDSNQPQHF
J gene: TRBJ1-5
clone size: .
D gene: .
V gene: TRBV29-1

CDR3 DNA: TGTGCCATCGGGAGTCCGGGGGACGAAAAACTGTTTTTT
CDR3 protein: CAIGSPGDEKLFF
J gene: TRBJ1-4
clone size: many
D gene: .
V gene: TRBV10-3

CDR3 DNA: TGTGCCAGTAGTTTATCGGGACCTCAAGAGACCCAGTACTTC
CDR3 protein: CASSLSGPQETQYF
J gene: TRBJ2-5
clone size: many
D gene: .
V gene: TRBV19

CDR3 DNA: TGTGCCAGTAGTATTCTGGGGGCCTTTGCTGAAGCTTTCTTT
CDR3 protein: CASSILGAFAEAFF
J gene: TRBJ1-1
clone size: .
D gene: .
V gene: TRBV19

CDR3 DNA: TGTGCCAGCAGCCCAAGGGCTAGGGTGAAACAAGAGACCCAGTACTTC
CDR3 protein: CASSPRARVKQETQYF
J gene: TRBJ2-5
clone size: .
D gene: .
V gene: TRBV27